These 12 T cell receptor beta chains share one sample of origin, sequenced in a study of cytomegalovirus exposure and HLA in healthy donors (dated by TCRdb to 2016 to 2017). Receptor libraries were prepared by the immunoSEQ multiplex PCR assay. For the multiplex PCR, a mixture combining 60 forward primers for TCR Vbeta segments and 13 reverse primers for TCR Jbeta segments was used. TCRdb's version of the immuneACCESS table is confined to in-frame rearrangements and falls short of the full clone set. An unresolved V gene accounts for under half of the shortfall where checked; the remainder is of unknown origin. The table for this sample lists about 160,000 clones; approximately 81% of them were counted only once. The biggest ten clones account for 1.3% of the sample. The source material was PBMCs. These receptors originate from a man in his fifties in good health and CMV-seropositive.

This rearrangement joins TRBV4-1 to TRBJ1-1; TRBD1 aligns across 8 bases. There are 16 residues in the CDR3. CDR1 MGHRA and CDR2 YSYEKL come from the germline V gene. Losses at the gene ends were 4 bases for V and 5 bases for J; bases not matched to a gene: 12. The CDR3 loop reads CASSRPRQGQVTEAFF. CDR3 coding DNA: TGCGCCAGCAGCCGCCCTAGACAGGGGCAAGTGACTGAAGCTTTCTTT.

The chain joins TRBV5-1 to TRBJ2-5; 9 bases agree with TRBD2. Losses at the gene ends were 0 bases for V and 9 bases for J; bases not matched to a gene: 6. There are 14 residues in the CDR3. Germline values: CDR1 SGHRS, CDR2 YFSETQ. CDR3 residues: CASSLAGTSSPQYF. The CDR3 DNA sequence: TGCGCCAGCAGCTTGGCCGGGACTAGCAGCCCCCAGTACTTC.

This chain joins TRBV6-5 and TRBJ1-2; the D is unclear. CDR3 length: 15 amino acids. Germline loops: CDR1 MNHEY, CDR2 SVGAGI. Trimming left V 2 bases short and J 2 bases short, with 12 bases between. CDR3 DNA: TGTGCCAGCAGTTACACCTCGGGTCCGAACTATGGCTACACCTTC. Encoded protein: CASSYTSGPNYGYTF.

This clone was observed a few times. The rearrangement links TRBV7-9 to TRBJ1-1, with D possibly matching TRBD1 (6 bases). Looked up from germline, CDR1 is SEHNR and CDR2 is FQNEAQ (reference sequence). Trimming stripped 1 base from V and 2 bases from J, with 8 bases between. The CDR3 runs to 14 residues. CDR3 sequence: CASSLVGANTEAFF. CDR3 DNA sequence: TGTGCCAGCAGCTTAGTGGGGGCTAACACTGAAGCTTTCTTT.

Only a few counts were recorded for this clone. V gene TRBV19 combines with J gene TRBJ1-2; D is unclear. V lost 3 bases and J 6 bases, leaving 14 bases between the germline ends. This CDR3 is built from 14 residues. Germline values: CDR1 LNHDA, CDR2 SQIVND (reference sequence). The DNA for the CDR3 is TGTGCCAGTAGTATGGCAAGTTCGACTAATGGCTACACCTTC. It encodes CASSMASSTNGYTF.

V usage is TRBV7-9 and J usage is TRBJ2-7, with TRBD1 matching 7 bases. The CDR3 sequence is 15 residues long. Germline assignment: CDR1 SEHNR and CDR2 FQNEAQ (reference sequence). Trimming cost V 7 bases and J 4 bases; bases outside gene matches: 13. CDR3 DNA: TGTGCCAGCACCAAAACGACAGGGAGTCGGTACGAGCAGTACTTC. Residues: CASTKTTGSRYEQYF.

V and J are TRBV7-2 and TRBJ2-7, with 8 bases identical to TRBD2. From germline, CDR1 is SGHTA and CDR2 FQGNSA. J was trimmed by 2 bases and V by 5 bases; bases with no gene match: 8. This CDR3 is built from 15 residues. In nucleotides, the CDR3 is TGTGCCAGCAGCCCCCGGGTAGCGGGAACCTACGAGCAGTACTTC. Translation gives CASSPRVAGTYEQYF.

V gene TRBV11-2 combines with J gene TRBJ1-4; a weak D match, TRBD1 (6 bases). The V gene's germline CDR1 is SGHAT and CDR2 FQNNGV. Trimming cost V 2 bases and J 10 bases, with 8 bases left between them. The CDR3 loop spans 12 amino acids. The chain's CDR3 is CASSLPRGKLFF. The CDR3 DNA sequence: TGTGCCAGCAGCTTACCCAGGGGAAAACTGTTTTTT.

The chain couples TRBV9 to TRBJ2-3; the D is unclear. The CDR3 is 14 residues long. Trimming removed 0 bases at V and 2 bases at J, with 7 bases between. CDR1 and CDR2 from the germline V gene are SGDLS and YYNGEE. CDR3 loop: CASSVAPSTDTQYF. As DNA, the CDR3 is TGTGCCAGCAGCGTAGCTCCTTCCACAGATACGCAGTATTTT. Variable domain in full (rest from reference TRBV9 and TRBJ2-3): DSGVTQTPKHLITATGQRVTLRCSPRSGDLSVYWYQQSLDQGLQFLIQYYNGEERAKGNILERFSAQQFPDLHSELNLSSLELGDSALYFCASSVAPSTDTQYFGPGTRLTVL.

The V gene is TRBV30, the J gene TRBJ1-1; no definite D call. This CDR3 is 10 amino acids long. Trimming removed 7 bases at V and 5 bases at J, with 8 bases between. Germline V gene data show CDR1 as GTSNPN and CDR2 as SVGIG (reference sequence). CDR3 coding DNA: TGTGCCTCGAGGAGGACTGAAGCTTTCTTT. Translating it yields CASRRTEAFF.

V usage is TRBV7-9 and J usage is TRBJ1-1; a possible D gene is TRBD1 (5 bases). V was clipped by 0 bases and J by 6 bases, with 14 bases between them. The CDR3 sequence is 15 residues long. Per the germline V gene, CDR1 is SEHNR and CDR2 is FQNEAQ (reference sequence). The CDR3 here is CASSLAGGTSAEAFF. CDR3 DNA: TGTGCCAGCAGCTTAGCAGGCGGGACCAGCGCTGAAGCTTTCTTT.

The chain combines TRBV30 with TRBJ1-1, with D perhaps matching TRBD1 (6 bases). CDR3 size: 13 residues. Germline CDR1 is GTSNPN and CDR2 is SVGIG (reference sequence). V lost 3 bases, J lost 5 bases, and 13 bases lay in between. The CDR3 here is CAWSRTEVTEAFF. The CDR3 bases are TGTGCCTGGAGCCGGACAGAGGTTACTGAAGCTTTCTTT.